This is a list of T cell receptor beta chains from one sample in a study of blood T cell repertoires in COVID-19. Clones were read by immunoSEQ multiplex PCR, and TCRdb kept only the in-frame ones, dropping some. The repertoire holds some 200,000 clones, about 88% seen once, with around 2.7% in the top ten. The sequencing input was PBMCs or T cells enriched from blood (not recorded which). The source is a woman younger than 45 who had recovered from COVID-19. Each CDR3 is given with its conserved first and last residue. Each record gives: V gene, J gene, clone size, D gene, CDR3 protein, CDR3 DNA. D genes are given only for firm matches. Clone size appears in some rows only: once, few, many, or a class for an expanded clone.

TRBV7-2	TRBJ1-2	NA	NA	CASSLDLVANYGYTF	TGTGCCAGCAGCTTAGATCTGGTAGCTAACTATGGCTACACCTTC
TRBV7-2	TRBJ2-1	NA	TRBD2	CASSPSGRGGPNEQFF	TGTGCCAGCAGCCCCAGTGGGCGGGGGGGCCCCAATGAGCAGTTCTTC
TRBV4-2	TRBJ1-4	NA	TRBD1	CASSQDGSGQGRNEKLFF	TGTGCCAGCAGCCAAGATGGGTCCGGACAGGGTCGGAATGAAAAACTGTTTTTT
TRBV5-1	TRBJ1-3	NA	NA	CARPSGRPGNTIYF	TGCGCCCGTCCATCAGGGCGTCCTGGAAACACCATATATTTT
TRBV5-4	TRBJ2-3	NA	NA	CASSLSRASTDTQYF	TGTGCCAGCAGCTTGTCGAGGGCTAGCACAGATACGCAGTATTTT
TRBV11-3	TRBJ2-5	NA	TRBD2	CASSSGLAGEETQYF	TGTGCCAGCAGCTCGGGACTAGCGGGGGAAGAGACCCAGTACTTC
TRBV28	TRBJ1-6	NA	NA	CASSFHRADSPLHF	TGTGCCAGCAGTTTTCACAGGGCCGATTCACCCCTCCACTTT
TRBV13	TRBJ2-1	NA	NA	CASSPGLLREQFF	TGTGCCAGCAGCCCAGGACTATTACGTGAGCAGTTCTTC
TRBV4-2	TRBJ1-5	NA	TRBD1	CASSQDVGQGGHQPQHF	TGTGCCAGCAGCCAAGACGTGGGACAGGGCGGGCATCAGCCCCAGCATTTT
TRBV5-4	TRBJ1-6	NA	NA	CASSLSYEYNSPLHF	TGTGCCAGCAGCTTATCGTACGAGTATAATTCACCCCTCCACTTT
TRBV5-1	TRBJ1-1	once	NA	CASSWLDGNTEAFF	TGCGCCAGCAGCTGGCTAGACGGGAACACTGAAGCTTTCTTT
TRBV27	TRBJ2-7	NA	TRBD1	CASSDRDRGSYEQYF	TGTGCCAGCAGCGACCGGGACAGGGGCTCCTACGAGCAGTACTTC
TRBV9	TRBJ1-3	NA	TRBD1	CASSPGTGFPTIYF	TGTGCCAGCAGCCCCGGGACAGGGTTCCCCACCATATATTTT
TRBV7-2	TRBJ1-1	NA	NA	CASSFASRDTEAFF	TGTGCCAGCAGCTTTGCTTCCAGGGACACTGAAGCTTTCTTT
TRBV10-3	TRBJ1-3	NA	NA	CAITKGGSGNTIYF	TGTGCCATCACCAAGGGGGGGTCTGGAAACACCATATATTTT
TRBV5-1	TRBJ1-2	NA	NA	CASSSGLDRGGYTF	TGCGCCAGCAGCTCGGGACTCGACCGGGGGGGCTACACCTTC
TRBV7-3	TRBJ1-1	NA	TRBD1	CASSLFGRQGNTEAFF	TGTGCCAGCAGCTTATTTGGAAGACAGGGAAACACTGAAGCTTTCTTT